This T cell receptor beta chain emerged from a study of blood T cell repertoires in COVID-19. Study as a whole: The United States, Italy and Spain were the sources of the acute and convalescent COVID-19 samples. T cells, B-cell-depleted T cells, or PBMCs supplied cDNA or gDNA.

The CDR3 is 14 residues long. Germline CDR1 reads SNHLY; CDR2 reads FYNNEI. V gave up 6 bases and J gave up 2 bases; unmatched junction bases: 2. Authors' processing steps: For nucleated cells, counts were estimated from reference gene primer amplification. Profiling relied on immunoSEQ multiplex PCR, and the TCRdb table lists in-frame clones only, not all of them. The DNA gave D and trimming, while V, J and clone size come from that table. The data show 70,000 or so clones, around 79% seen once. This TCR came from a woman in her sixties or seventies with acute or convalescent COVID-19. The sequenced sample consisted of peripheral blood. The chain combines TRBV2 with TRBJ2-1; TRBD1 agrees at 9 bases. CDR3 amino acids: CASRGQGAYNEQFF. CDR3 coding DNA: TGTGCCAGCAGGGGACAGGGTGCCTACAATGAGCAGTTCTTC.